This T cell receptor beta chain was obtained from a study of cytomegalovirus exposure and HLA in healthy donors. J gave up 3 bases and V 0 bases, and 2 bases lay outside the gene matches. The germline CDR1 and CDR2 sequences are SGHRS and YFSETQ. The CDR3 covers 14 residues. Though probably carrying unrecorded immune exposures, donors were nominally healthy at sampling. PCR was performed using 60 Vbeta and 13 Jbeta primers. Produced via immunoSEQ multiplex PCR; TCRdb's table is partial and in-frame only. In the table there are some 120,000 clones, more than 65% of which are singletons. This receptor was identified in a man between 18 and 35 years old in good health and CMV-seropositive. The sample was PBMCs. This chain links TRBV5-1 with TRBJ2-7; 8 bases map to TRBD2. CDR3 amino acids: CASSLAGGSYEQYF. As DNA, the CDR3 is TGCGCCAGCAGCTTGGCGGGAGGGAGCTACGAGCAGTACTTC.